These T cell receptor beta chains were read from a single sample in a study of regulatory T cells in long-lasting Graves disease. From the multiplex PCR reads, TCRdb called clonotypes with MiXCR, one entry per CDR3 protein. The table records about 540,000 distinct CDR3 sequences, about 13% of them present only once. This sample also appeared in a second study, on T cells in Graves' hyperthyroidism and ophthalmopathy.

The sequencing here drew on peripheral blood mononuclear cells (PBMCs), taken at new diagnosis, from a patient treated with antithyroid drugs. These receptors came from a man aged 25-45 years with Graves disease. The CDR3 runs from the conserved cysteine through the conserved F or W. A D gene is named only where the DNA matches it firmly. Clone size, where shown, is once, few, many, or a class for clones that have expanded.

clone_size: many; v_call: TRBV5-1; j_call: TRBJ1-2; d_call: NA; cdr3_aa: CASSLRTEAYGYTF; cdr3_nt: TGCGCCAGCAGCCTCAGGACAGAGGCCTATGGCTACACCTTC
clone_size: few; v_call: TRBV7-7; j_call: TRBJ2-3; d_call: NA; cdr3_aa: CASSLSVQTDTQYF; cdr3_nt: TGTGCTAGCAGCTTATCGGTCCAGACAGATACGCAGTATTTT
clone_size: NA; v_call: TRBV5-1; j_call: TRBJ2-1; d_call: NA; cdr3_aa: CASSLSKTLGVYNEQFF; cdr3_nt: TGCGCCAGCAGCTTGTCGAAAACCCTTGGGGTCTACAATGAGCAGTTCTTC
clone_size: many; v_call: TRBV7-2; j_call: TRBJ1-2; d_call: NA; cdr3_aa: CASSFSGVGYTF; cdr3_nt: TGTGCCAGCAGCTTTTCGGGGGTTGGCTACACCTTC
clone_size: many; v_call: TRBV29-1; j_call: TRBJ2-1; d_call: TRBD2; cdr3_aa: CSVDFTSGRGNEQFF; cdr3_nt: TGCAGCGTAGATTTTACCAGCGGGAGAGGTAATGAGCAGTTCTTC
clone_size: NA; v_call: TRBV20-1; j_call: TRBJ1-2; d_call: NA; cdr3_aa: CSASPGVGYTF; cdr3_nt: TGCAGTGCTAGTCCCGGTGTTGGCTACACCTTC
clone_size: NA; v_call: TRBV7-2; j_call: TRBJ1-2; d_call: NA; cdr3_aa: CASSLDTAISNYGYTF; cdr3_nt: TGTGCCAGCAGCTTAGATACAGCTATTTCTAACTATGGCTACACCTTC
clone_size: many; v_call: TRBV6-2/TRBV6-3; j_call: TRBJ2-1; d_call: NA; cdr3_aa: CALWRESYNEQFF; cdr3_nt: TGTGCCCTGTGGCGGGAATCCTACAATGAGCAGTTCTTC
clone_size: many; v_call: TRBV27; j_call: TRBJ2-5; d_call: TRBD1; cdr3_aa: CASRKDRLGETQYF; cdr3_nt: TGTGCCAGCAGAAAGGACAGGTTGGGAGAGACCCAGTACTTC
clone_size: NA; v_call: TRBV10-3; j_call: TRBJ2-3; d_call: TRBD1; cdr3_aa: CAVPHTGGPTDTQYF; cdr3_nt: TGTGCCGTGCCCCACACAGGGGGACCAACAGATACGCAGTATTTT
clone_size: many; v_call: TRBV20-1; j_call: TRBJ2-1; d_call: NA; cdr3_aa: CSAHRDGAYNEQFF; cdr3_nt: TGCAGTGCTCACCGGGACGGAGCCTACAATGAGCAGTTCTTC
clone_size: many; v_call: TRBV2; j_call: TRBJ2-4; d_call: NA; cdr3_aa: CASSERTATNIQYF; cdr3_nt: TGTGCCAGCAGTGAGAGGACAGCAACTAACATTCAGTACTTC